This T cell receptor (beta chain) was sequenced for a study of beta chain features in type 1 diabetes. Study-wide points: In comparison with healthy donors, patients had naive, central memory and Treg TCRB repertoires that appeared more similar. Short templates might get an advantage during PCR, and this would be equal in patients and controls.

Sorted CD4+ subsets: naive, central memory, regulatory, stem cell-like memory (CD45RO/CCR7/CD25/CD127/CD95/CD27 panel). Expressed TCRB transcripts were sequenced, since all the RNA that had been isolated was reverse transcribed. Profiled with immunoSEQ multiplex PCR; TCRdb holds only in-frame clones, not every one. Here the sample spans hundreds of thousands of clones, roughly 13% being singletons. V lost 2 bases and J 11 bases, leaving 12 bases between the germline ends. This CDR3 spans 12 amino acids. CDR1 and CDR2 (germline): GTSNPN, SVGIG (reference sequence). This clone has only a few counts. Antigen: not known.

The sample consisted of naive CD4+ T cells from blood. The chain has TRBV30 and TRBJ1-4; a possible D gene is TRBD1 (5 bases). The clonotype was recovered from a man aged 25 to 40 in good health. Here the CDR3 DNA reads TGTGCCTGGAGTCCGAGGGGAAGGAAACTGTTTTTT. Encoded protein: CAWSPRGRKLFF.